This entry describes one TCR beta chain. Its specificity is not known. This sample was included in a study of T-cell memory formation after mild COVID-19. Study-wide points: Chiefly within CM and EM were the contracting CD4+ clones; CD8+ ones were within EMRA. Day 15 to 85 contracting clones showed balanced CD4/CD8; day 15 to 37 expanders favored CD4+.

Amplification by 5'RACE using constant-segment primers produced TCR alpha and TCR beta cDNA libraries that carried sample barcodes and UMIs. MiXCR was run by TCRdb on the 5' RACE reads, yielding one entry per CDR3 protein. The repertoire holds about 600,000 distinct CDR3 sequences, with roughly 21% as singletons. V lost 1 base, J lost 5 bases, and 11 bases lay in between. Looked up from germline, CDR1 is SGHDN and CDR2 is FVKESK. The CDR3 totals 14 residues. Material for sequencing was PBMCs or a T cell subset sorted from them (not recorded which). This chain uses TRBV14 with TRBJ1-1; perhaps TRBD1 as D (5 bases). The source is an adult woman who had mild COVID-19 (a few samples of this study predate the infection). Cell type and time point are not known. CDR3 nucleotides: TGTGCCAGCAGCCAAGCCGGGGGTCGGACTGAAGCTTTCTTT. Its translation: CASSQAGGRTEAFF. The full variable domain, its missing parts supplied by reference TRBV14 and TRBJ1-1, is EAGVTQFPSHSVIEKGQTVTLRCDPISGHDNLYWYRRVMGKEIKFLLHFVKESKQDESGMPNNRFLAERTGGTYSTLKVQPAELEDSGVYFCASSQAGGRTEAFFGQGTRLTVV.